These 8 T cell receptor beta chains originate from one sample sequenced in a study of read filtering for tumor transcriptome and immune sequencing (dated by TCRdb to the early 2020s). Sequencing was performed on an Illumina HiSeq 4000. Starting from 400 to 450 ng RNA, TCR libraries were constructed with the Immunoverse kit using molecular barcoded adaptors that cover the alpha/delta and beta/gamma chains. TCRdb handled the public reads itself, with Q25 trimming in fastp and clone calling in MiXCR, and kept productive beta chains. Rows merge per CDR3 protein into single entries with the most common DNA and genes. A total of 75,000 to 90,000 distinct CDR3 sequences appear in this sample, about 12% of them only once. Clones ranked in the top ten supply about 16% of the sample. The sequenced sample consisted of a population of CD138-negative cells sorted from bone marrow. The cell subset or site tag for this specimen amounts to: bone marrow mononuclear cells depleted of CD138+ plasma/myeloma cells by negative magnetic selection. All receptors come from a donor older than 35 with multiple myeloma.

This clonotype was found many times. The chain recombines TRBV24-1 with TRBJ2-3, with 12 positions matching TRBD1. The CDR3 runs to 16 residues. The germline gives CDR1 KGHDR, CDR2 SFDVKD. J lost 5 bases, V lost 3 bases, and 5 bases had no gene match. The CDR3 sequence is CATSDTGQGAQDTQYF. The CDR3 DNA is TGTGCCACCAGTGATACGGGACAGGGGGCTCAAGATACGCAGTATTTT.

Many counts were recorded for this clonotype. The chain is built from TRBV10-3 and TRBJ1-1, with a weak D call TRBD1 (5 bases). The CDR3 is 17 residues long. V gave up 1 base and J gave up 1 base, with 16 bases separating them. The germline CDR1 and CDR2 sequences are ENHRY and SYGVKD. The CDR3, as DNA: TGTGCCATCAGTGAGTACGGGACTTATCTTACGAACACTGAAGCTTTCTTT. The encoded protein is CAISEYGTYLTNTEAFF.

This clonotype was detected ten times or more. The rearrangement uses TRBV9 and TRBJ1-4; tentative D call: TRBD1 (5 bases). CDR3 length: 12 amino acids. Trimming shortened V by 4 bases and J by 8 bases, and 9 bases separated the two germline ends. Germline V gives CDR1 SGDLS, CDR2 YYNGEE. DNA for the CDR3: TGTGCCAGCAGCAGGACAAACGAAAAACTGTTTTTT. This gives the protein CASSRTNEKLFF.

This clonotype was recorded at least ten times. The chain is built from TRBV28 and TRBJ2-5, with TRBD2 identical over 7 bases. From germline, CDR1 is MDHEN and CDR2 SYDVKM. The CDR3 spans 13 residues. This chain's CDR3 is CASSPGRVETQYF. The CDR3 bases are TGTGCTTCTTCGCCGGGGAGGGTTGAGACCCAGTACTTC.

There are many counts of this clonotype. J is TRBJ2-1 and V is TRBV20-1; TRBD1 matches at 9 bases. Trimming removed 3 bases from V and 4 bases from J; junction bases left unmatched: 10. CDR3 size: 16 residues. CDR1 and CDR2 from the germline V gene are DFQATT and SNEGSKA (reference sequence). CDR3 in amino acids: CSARATGGRSYNEQFF. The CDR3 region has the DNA TGCAGTGCTAGGGCGACAGGGGGTAGATCATACAATGAGCAGTTCTTC.

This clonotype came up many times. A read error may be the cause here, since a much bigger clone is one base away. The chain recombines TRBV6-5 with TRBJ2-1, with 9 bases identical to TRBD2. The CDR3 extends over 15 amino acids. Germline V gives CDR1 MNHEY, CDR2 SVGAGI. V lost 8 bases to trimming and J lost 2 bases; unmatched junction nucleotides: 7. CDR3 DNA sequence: TGTGCCAGCGAGATTGCGGGAGGGACCTACAATGAGCAGTTCTTC. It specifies CASEIAGGTYNEQFF.

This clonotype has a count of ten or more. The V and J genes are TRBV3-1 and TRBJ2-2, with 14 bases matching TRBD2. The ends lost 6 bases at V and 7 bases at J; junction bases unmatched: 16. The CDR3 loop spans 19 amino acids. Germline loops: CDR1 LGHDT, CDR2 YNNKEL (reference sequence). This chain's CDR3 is CASRRSAGTSGSGDGELFF. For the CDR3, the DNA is TGTGCCAGCAGAAGAAGCGCTGGGACTAGCGGGAGTGGGGACGGGGAGCTGTTTTTT.

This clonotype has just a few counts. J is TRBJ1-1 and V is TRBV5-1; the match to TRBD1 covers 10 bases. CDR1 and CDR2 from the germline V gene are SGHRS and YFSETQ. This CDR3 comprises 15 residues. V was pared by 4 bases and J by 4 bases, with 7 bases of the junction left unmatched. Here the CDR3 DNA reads TGCGCCAGCAGCCGTGCCGGGACAGGGGTCACTGAAGCTTTCTTT. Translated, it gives CASSRAGTGVTEAFF.